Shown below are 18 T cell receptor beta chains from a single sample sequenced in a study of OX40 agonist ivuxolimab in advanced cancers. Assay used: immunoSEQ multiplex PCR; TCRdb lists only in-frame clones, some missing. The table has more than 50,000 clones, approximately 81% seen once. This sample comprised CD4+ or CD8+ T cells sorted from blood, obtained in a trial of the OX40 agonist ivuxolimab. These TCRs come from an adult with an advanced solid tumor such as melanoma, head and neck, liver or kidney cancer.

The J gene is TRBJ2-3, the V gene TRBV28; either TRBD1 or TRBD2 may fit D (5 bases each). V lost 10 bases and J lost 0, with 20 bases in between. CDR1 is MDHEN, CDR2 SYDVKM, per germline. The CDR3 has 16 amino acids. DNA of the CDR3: TGTGCCACCAGGGCCGGGGCGAGCTCTAGCACAGATACGCAGTATTTT. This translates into CATRAGASSSTDTQYF. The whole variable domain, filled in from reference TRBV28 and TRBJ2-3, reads DVKVTQSSRYLVKRTGEKVFLECVQDMDHENMFWYRQDPGLGLRLIYFSYDVKMKEKGDIPEGYSVSREKKERFSLILESASTNQTSMYLCATRAGASSSTDTQYFGPGTRLTVL.

CDR3 coding DNA: TGTGCCAGTCATACCGAGGGTGAGCAGTTCTTC. Its translation is CASHTEGEQFF. The chain links TRBV6-1 to TRBJ2-1, with a weak D call TRBD2 (5 bases). The germline gives CDR1 MNHNS, CDR2 SASEGT. Trimming cost V 9 bases and J 9 bases, with 12 bases left between them. The CDR3 is 11 residues long.

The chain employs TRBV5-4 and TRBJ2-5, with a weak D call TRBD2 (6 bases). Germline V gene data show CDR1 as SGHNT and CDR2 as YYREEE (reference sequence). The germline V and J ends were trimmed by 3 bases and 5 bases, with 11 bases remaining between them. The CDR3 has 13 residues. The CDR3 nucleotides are TGTGCCAGCAGCTCAGAGGGGAGGGAGACCCAGTACTTC. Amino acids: CASSSEGRETQYF.

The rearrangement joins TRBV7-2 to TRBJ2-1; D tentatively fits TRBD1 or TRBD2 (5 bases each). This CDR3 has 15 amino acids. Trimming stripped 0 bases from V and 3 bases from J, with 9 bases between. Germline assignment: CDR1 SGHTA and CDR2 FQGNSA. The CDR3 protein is CASSLAVGDYNEQFF. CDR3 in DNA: TGTGCCAGCAGCTTAGCGGTGGGGGACTACAATGAGCAGTTCTTC.

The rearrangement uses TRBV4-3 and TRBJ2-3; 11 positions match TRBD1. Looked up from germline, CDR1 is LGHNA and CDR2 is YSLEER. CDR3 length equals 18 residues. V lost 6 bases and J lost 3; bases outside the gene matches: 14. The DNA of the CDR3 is TGCGCCAGCAGTCTGGGGACAGGGGGATTAGCGGGAACAGATACGCAGTATTTT. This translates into CASSLGTGGLAGTDTQYF.

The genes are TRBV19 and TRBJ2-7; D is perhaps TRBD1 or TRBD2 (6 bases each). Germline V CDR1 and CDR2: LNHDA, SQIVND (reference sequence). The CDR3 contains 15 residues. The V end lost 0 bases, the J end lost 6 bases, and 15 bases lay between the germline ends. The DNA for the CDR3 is TGTGCCAGTAGTATAGAATCCGGGGGCGCGTCCGAGCAGTACTTC. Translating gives CASSIESGGASEQYF.

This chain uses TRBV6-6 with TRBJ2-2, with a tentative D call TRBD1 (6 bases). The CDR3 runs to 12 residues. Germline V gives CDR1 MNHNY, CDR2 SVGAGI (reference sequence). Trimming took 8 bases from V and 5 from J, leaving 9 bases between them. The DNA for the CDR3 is TGTGCCAGCTGCAGGGGAACCGGGGAGCTGTTTTTT. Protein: CASCRGTGELFF.

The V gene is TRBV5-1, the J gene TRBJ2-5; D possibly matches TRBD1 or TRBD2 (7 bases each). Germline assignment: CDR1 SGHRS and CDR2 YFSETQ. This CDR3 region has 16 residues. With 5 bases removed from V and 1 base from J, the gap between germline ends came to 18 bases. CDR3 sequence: CASRPPFRGGQETQYF. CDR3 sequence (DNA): TGCGCCAGCAGACCCCCGTTCAGGGGGGGCCAAGAGACCCAGTACTTC.

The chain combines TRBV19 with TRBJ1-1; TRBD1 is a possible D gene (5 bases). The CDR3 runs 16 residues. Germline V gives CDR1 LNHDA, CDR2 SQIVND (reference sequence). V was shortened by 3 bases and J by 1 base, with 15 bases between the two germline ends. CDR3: CASSIQGEGANTEAFF. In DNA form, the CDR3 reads TGTGCCAGTAGTATTCAGGGAGAAGGGGCGAACACTGAAGCTTTCTTT. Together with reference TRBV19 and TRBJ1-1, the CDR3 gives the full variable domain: DGGITQSPKYLFRKEGQNVTLSCEQNLNHDAMYWYRQDPGQGLRLIYYSQIVNDFQKGDIAEGYSVSREKKESFPLTVTSAQKNPTAFYLCASSIQGEGANTEAFFGQGTRLTVV.

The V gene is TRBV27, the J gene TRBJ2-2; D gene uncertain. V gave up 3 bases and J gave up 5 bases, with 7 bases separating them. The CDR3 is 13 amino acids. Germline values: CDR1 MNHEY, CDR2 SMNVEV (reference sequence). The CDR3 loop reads CASSFGETGELFF. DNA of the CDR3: TGTGCCAGCAGTTTTGGGGAAACCGGGGAGCTGTTTTTT.

CDR3 sequence (DNA): TGTGCCAGCAGCCCCACTCTCTATGACGGAGGGGCGGTTTACGAGCAGTACTTC. Protein product: CASSPTLYDGGAVYEQYF. The chain links TRBV25-1 to TRBJ2-7, with D possibly matching TRBD2 (6 bases). V was pared by 6 bases and J by 4 bases, with 28 bases between. Germline assignment: CDR1 MGHDK and CDR2 SYGVNS. The CDR3 consists of 18 residues.

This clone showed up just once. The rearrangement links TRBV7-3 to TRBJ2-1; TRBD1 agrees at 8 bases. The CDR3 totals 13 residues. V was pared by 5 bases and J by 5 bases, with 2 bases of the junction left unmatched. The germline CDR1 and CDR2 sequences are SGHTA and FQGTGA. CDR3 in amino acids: CASSKDRDNEQFF. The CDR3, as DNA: TGTGCCAGCAGCAAGGACAGGGACAATGAGCAGTTCTTC.

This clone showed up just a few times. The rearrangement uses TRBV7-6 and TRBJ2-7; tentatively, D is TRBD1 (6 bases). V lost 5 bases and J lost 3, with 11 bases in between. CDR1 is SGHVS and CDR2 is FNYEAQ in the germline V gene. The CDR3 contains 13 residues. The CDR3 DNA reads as TGTGCCAGCAGCCCGTCAGGGGACTACGAGCAGTACTTC. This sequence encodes CASSPSGDYEQYF. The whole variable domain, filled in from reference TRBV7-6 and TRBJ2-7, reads GAGVSQSPRYKVTKRGQDVALRCDPISGHVSLYWYRQALGQGPEFLTYFNYEAQQDKSGLPNDRFSAERPEGSISTLTIQRTEQRDSAMYRCASSPSGDYEQYFGPGTRLTVT.

The CDR3 sequence: CASGHRGLTPPDGYTF. CDR3 DNA sequence: TGTGCCAGCGGGCACAGGGGGCTTACTCCACCCGATGGCTACACCTTC. The J gene is TRBJ1-2, the V gene TRBV27; 9 bases align to TRBD1. The germline CDR1 and CDR2 sequences are MNHEY and SMNVEV (reference sequence). The V gene end was trimmed by 8 bases and the J gene end by 6 bases; junction bases not matched to a gene: 16. The CDR3 consists of 16 residues.

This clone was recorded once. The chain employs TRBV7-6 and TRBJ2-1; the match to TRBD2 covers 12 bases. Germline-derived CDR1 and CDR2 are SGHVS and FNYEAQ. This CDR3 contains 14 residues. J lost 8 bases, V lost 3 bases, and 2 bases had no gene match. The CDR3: CASSLSSGRDEQFF. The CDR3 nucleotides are TGTGCCAGCAGCTTGTCTAGCGGGAGGGATGAGCAGTTCTTC. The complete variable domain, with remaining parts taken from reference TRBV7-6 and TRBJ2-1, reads GAGVSQSPRYKVTKRGQDVALRCDPISGHVSLYWYRQALGQGPEFLTYFNYEAQQDKSGLPNDRFSAERPEGSISTLTIQRTEQRDSAMYRCASSLSSGRDEQFFGPGTRLTVL.

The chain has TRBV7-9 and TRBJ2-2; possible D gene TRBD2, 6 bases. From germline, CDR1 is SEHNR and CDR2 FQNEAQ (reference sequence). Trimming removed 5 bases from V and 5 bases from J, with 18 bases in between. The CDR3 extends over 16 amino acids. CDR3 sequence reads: CASSPRDRGGTGELFF. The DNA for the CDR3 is TGTGCCAGCAGCCCGCGGGACCGTGGCGGAACCGGGGAGCTGTTTTTT.

The CDR3 coding sequence is TGTGCCTGGAGTTCCGGGAGTGACGAGACCCAGTACTTC. Protein: CAWSSGSDETQYF. The V gene is TRBV30, the J gene TRBJ2-5; D perhaps matches TRBD2 (6 bases). The CDR3 sequence is 13 residues long. Germline-derived CDR1 and CDR2 are GTSNPN and SVGIG (reference sequence). The germline V and J ends were trimmed by 2 bases and 5 bases, with 12 bases remaining between them. The full variable domain, its missing parts supplied by reference TRBV30 and TRBJ2-5, is SQTIHQWPATLVQPVGSPLSLECTVEGTSNPNLYWYRQAAGRGLQLLFYSVGIGQISSEVPQNLSASRPQDRQFILSSKKLLLSDSGFYLCAWSSGSDETQYFGPGTRLLVL.

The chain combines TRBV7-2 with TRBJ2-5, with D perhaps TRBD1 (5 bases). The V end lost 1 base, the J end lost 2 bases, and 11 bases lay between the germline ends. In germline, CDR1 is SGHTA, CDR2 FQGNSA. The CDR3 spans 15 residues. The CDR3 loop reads CASSLDRTRQETQYF. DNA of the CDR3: TGTGCCAGCAGCTTAGACAGGACCAGACAAGAGACCCAGTACTTC.